The source of this T cell receptor (beta chain) is a study of T cells in Graves' hyperthyroidism and ophthalmopathy. Germline V gene sequence: CDR1 SGHRS, CDR2 YFSETQ. The junction had 4 bases not matched to a gene; V was cut back by 4 bases and J by 4 bases. The length of the CDR3 is 13 residues. This clonotype was observed many times. Its antigen is unknown. Diagnoses were made from clinical symptoms, serum measures (thyroxine and TRAb), thyroid ultrasound and orbital computed tomography. Regarding the study as a whole: Expanded thyroid clonotypes (above 0.001) were mostly also found in blood. It was a median 6.5 months before onset that the model predicted ophthalmopathy.

It was RNA transcripts that yielded the amplified TCR beta CDR3 regions. HTBI primers were employed in a first-round RT-PCR of the TCR CDR3. A single record per CDR3 protein comes from TCRdb applying MiXCR to the multiplex PCR reads. The data contain fewer than 750,000 distinct CDR3 sequences, about 15% of them singletons. The sequence was obtained from a woman between 40 and 50 years old with Graves' ophthalmopathy. Input material: blood. V is TRBV5-1 and J is TRBJ1-2, with TRBD1 matching over 7 bases. In DNA, the CDR3 is TGCGCCAGCAGCGGACAGGATGGCTATGGCTACACCTTC. Amino acid sequence: CASSGQDGYGYTF.